The 20 T cell receptor beta chains below all came from one sample that was sequenced in a study of cytomegalovirus exposure and HLA in healthy donors. PCR amplification relied on 60 Vbeta primers (plus 13 Jbeta primers). Sequencing used immunoSEQ multiplex PCR; TCRdb keeps in-frame clones, though not all of them. The repertoire includes 120,000 to 150,000 clones, 65% to 90% of them detected once, and 2.5% to 3.5% sits in the top ten. The sequenced sample consisted of PBMCs. The receptors shown here come from a young woman in good health and CMV-seronegative.

This chain connects TRBV6-6 to TRBJ2-1; a weak D match, TRBD1 (5 bases). Germline-derived CDR1 and CDR2 are MNHNY and SVGAGI (reference sequence). This CDR3 region has 15 residues. Trimming pared 6 bases from V and 5 bases from J, leaving 17 bases between. CDR3: CASSPTGSFDNEQFF. The CDR3 DNA is TGTGCCAGCAGCCCTACAGGTTCCTTCGACAATGAGCAGTTCTTC.

This chain uses TRBV2 with TRBJ2-1, with D possibly matching TRBD2 (5 bases). Germline CDR1 and CDR2: SNHLY and FYNNEI. The V gene lost 4 bases and the J gene lost 7 bases, with 17 bases spanning the gap. The CDR3 runs 15 residues. CDR3 nucleotide sequence: TGTGCCAGCAGTGCTTGGGCGGGCGAGGCAAATGAGCAGTTCTTC. Protein product: CASSAWAGEANEQFF. Filled out from reference TRBV2 and TRBJ2-1, the complete variable domain reads EPEVTQTPSHQVTQMGQEVILRCVPISNHLYFYWYRQILGQKVEFLVSFYNNEISEKSEIFDDQFSVERPDGSNFTLKIRSTKLEDSAMYFCASSAWAGEANEQFFGPGTRLTVL.

The CDR3 protein is CASSPTGDGTDTQYF. Here the CDR3 DNA reads TGTGCCAGCAGCCCGACAGGAGATGGCACAGATACGCAGTATTTT. The genes are TRBV27 and TRBJ2-3; tentative D call: TRBD1 (6 bases). From germline, CDR1 is MNHEY and CDR2 SMNVEV (reference sequence). Trimming shortened V by 6 bases and J by 1 base, and 14 bases separated the two germline ends. The CDR3 runs 15 residues.

In the case of this clone: Distinct nucleotide sequences in the sample also encode this CDR3. The chain employs TRBV9 and TRBJ1-2; D gene uncertain. The CDR3 sequence is 15 residues long. Trimming took off 2 bases at V and 5 bases at J, with 16 bases between the two ends. The germline V gene encodes CDR1 SGDLS and CDR2 YYNGEE. As DNA, the CDR3 is TGTGCCAGCAGCGTGGATTCTAGACGGGTATATGGCTACACCTTC. Translation: CASSVDSRRVYGYTF.

This clone was found once. The V call is TRBV15, the J call TRBJ1-2, with TRBD1 matching 7 bases. This CDR3 has 14 residues. J was trimmed by 6 bases and V by 0 bases; bases with no gene match: 4. CDR1 is LNHNV, CDR2 YYDKDF, per germline (reference sequence). The CDR3 sequence: CATSRDGTEDGYTF. CDR3 coding DNA: TGTGCCACCAGCAGAGACGGGACAGAGGATGGCTACACCTTC.

This rearrangement joins TRBV7-9 to TRBJ2-7; 13 positions match TRBD2. This CDR3 region has 15 residues. J was trimmed by 6 bases and V by 6 bases; bases with no gene match: 8. The germline V gene encodes CDR1 SEHNR and CDR2 FQNEAQ (reference sequence). Here the CDR3 reads CASSSAGTSGAEQYF. For the CDR3, the DNA is TGTGCCAGCAGTTCTGCCGGGACTAGCGGGGCCGAGCAGTACTTC.

This clone was counted a few times. The chain is built from TRBV5-6 and TRBJ1-1; D is uncertain. CDR3 length: 16 amino acids. Per germline, CDR1 SGHDT and CDR2 YYEEEE. The V end was cut by 1 base, the J end by 0 bases, with 13 bases between. The CDR3 region is CASSLSSAGLNTEAFF. In DNA, the CDR3 is TGTGCCAGCAGCTTGAGTTCGGCGGGTTTGAACACTGAAGCTTTCTTT.

The table lists this clone with a count of one. The chain couples TRBV2 to TRBJ1-2; no definite D call. Between the trimmed V and J ends, which lost 5 bases and 3 bases, there was a span of 13 bases. Germline lookup yields CDR1 SNHLY and CDR2 FYNNEI. This CDR3 has 14 residues. CDR3 in DNA: TGTGCCAGCAGTCTGGGAGCTCTCGACTATGGCTACACCTTC. Protein sequence: CASSLGALDYGYTF.

This rearrangement joins TRBV27 to TRBJ2-1; TRBD2 might be the D (6 bases). The CDR3 is 16 amino acids. Germline V CDR1 and CDR2: MNHEY, SMNVEV (reference sequence). Deletions cut 3 bases from V and 3 bases from J, with 15 bases between. The CDR3 coding sequence is TGTGCCAGCAGTTTTCGCGGCGGGATTTTCTACAATGAGCAGTTCTTC. It specifies CASSFRGGIFYNEQFF.

J is TRBJ2-1 and V is TRBV18; D is possibly TRBD1 (6 bases). The V gene's germline CDR1 is KGHSH and CDR2 LQKENI. V was cut by 5 bases and J by 1 base, with 12 bases left in between. The CDR3 is 15 amino acids. The CDR3 spells CASSAATGSYNEQFF. The CDR3 DNA sequence: TGTGCCAGCTCAGCTGCGACAGGTTCCTACAATGAGCAGTTCTTC.

In the case of this clone: Mismatch with germline at one junction end may stem from a read error. This chain uses TRBV7-9 with TRBJ1-2; TRBD1 is a possible D gene (6 bases). Germline lookup yields CDR1 SEHNR and CDR2 FQNEAQ (reference sequence). This CDR3 region has 15 residues. The CDR3 here is CSSSLGPGERNGYTF. Here the CDR3 DNA reads TGTTCCAGCAGCCTAGGGCCAGGGGAGCGGAATGGCTACACCTTC.

V gene TRBV29-1 combines with J gene TRBJ2-1; 8 nucleotides match TRBD1. Germline V CDR1 and CDR2: SQVTM, ANQGSEA. This CDR3 contains 12 residues. Trimming took 6 bases from V and 7 from J; bases not matched to a gene: 5. The CDR3, as DNA: TGCAGCGTGGGTACAGGGGGAAATGAGCAGTTCTTC. Protein product: CSVGTGGNEQFF.

This sequence joins TRBV10-3 and TRBJ2-7; TRBD1 aligns across 7 bases. CDR3 length equals 15 residues. CDR1 ENHRY and CDR2 SYGVKD come from the germline V gene. V was pared by 3 bases and J by 5 bases, with 10 bases of the junction left unmatched. The CDR3 reads CAISDPGTVDHEQYF. CDR3 DNA sequence: TGTGCCATCAGTGACCCCGGGACAGTGGACCACGAGCAGTACTTC.

V gene TRBV6-5 combines with J gene TRBJ2-4; D is possibly TRBD1 (6 bases). The germline gives CDR1 MNHEY, CDR2 SVGAGI. The CDR3 sequence is 13 residues long. Trimming took off 2 bases at V and 4 bases at J, with 6 bases between the two ends. This CDR3 is CASSYGQKNIQYF. The CDR3 DNA is TGTGCCAGCAGTTACGGACAGAAAAACATTCAGTACTTC.

In this sample, this clone turned up a few times. V gene TRBV6-1 combines with J gene TRBJ2-2; maybe TRBD2 (6 bases). From germline, CDR1 is MNHNS and CDR2 SASEGT. This CDR3 contains 14 residues. Trimming pared 4 bases from V and 9 bases from J, leaving 15 bases between. CDR3 residues: CASSVRLVGRELFF. DNA for the CDR3: TGTGCCAGCAGTGTCCGACTAGTAGGCCGGGAGCTGTTTTTT.

The V gene is TRBV5-3, the J gene TRBJ2-3; 9 nucleotides agree with TRBD1. TRBV5-3 has ORF status, its function being uncertain. Unmatched junction bases numbered 10, after V lost 4 bases and J lost 4 bases. The CDR3 length is 16 residues. The CDR3 here is CARSLKNRGPADTQYF. CDR3 in DNA: TGTGCCAGAAGCCTAAAAAACAGGGGGCCCGCAGATACGCAGTATTTT.

The gene calls are TRBV19 and TRBJ2-6, with D hard to call. Per the germline V gene, CDR1 is LNHDA and CDR2 is SQIVND (reference sequence). The CDR3 sequence is 13 residues long. Trimming removed 10 bases at V and 2 bases at J, with 9 bases between. CDR3: CATGFPGANVLTF. DNA of the CDR3: TGTGCCACCGGGTTCCCTGGGGCCAACGTCCTGACTTTC.

With respect to this clone: Other nucleotide sequences in the sample specify the same CDR3. The genes are TRBV6-5 and TRBJ1-1; 8 bases fit TRBD1. V was clipped by 6 bases and J by 0 bases; unmatched bases: 0. The length of the CDR3 is 13 residues. Per the germline V gene, CDR1 is MNHEY and CDR2 is SVGAGI. This CDR3 is CASRDRVNTEAFF. CDR3 coding DNA: TGTGCCAGCAGGGACAGGGTGAACACTGAAGCTTTCTTT.

This chain connects TRBV14 to TRBJ2-1, with 7 bases fitting TRBD1. From germline, CDR1 is SGHDN and CDR2 FVKESK. Trimming cost V 4 bases and J 8 bases; bases outside gene matches: 2. This CDR3 has 12 residues. In DNA, the CDR3 is TGTGCCAGCAGCCGACAGGGCCATGAGCAGTTCTTC. Protein sequence: CASSRQGHEQFF.

This clone was observed a few times. This chain uses TRBV6-5 with TRBJ1-6, with D tentatively TRBD1 (5 bases). The V end was cut by 2 bases, the J end by 7 bases, with 12 bases between. CDR1 is MNHEY, CDR2 SVGAGI, per germline. This CDR3 has 15 residues. CDR3 in amino acids: CASSYAGLRNSPLHF. DNA of the CDR3: TGTGCCAGCAGTTACGCGGGGCTAAGGAATTCACCCCTCCACTTT.